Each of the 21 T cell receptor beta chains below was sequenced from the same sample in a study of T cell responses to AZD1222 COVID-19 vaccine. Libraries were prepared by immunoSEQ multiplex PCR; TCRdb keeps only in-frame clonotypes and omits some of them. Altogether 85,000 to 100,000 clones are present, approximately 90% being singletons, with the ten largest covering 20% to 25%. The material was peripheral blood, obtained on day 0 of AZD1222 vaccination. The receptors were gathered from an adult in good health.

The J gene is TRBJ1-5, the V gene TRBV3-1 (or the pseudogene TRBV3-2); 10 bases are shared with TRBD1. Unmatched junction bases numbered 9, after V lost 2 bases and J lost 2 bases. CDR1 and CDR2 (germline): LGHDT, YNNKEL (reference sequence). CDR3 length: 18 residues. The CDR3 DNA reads TGTGCCAGCAGCCAAACTCGACAGGGGGCGAATTGCAATCAGCCCCAGCATTTT. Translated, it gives CASSQTRQGANCNQPQHF.

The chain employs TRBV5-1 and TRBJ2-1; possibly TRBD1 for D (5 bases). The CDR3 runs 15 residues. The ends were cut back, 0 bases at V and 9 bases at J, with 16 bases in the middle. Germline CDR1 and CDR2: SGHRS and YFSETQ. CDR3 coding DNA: TGCGCCAGCAGCTTGGTAGCAGGGTTGTGGAGTGAGCAGTTCTTC. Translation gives CASSLVAGLWSEQFF.

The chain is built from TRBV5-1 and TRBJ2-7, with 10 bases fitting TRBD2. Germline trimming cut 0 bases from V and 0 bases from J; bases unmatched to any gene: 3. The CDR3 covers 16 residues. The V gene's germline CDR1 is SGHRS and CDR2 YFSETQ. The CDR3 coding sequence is TGCGCCAGCAGCTTGGGGACTAGCGGAAACTCCTACGAGCAGTACTTC. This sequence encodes CASSLGTSGNSYEQYF.

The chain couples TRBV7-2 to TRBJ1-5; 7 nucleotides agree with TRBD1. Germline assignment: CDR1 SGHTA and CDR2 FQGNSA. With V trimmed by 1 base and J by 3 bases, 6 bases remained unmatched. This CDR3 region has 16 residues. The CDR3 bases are TGTGCCAGCAGCTTAGACGGCAGGGGGAACAATCAGCCCCAGCATTTT. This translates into CASSLDGRGNNQPQHF.

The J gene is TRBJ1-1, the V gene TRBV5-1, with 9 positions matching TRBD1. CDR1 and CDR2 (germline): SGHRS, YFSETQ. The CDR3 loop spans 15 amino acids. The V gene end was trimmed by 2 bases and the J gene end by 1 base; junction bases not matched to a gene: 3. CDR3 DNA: TGCGCCAGCAGCTTACAGGGGGCTAAGAACACTGAAGCTTTCTTT. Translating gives CASSLQGAKNTEAFF.

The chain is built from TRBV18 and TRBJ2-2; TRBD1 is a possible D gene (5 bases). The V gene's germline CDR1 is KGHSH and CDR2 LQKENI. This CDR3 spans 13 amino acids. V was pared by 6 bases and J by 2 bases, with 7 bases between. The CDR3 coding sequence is TGTGCCAGCTCGCGGACAAACACCGGGGAGCTGTTTTTT. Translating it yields CASSRTNTGELFF.

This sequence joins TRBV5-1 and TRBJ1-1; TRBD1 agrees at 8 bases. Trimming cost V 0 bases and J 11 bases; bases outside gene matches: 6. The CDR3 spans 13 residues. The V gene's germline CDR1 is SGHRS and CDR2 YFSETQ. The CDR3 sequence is CASSLGQGSAAFF. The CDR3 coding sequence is TGCGCCAGCAGCTTGGGACAGGGGAGTGCCGCTTTCTTT.

CDR3 nucleotides: TGTGCCAGCCCCGGGGGGACTTACAATGAGCAGTTCTTC. Translating gives CASPGGTYNEQFF. V gene TRBV7-9 combines with J gene TRBJ2-1, with TRBD2 matching over 7 bases. CDR3 length: 13 residues. Trimming took 8 bases from V and 4 from J; bases not matched to a gene: 5. Looked up from germline, CDR1 is SEHNR and CDR2 is FQNEAQ (reference sequence).

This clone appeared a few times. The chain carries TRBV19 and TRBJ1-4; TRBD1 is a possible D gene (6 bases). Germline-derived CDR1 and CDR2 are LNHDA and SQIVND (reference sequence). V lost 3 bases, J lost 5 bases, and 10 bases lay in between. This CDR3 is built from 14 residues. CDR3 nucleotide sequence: TGTGCCAGTAGTATGTCAGGGGTGAATGAAAAACTGTTTTTT. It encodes CASSMSGVNEKLFF. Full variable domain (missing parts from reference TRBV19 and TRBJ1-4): DGGITQSPKYLFRKEGQNVTLSCEQNLNHDAMYWYRQDPGQGLRLIYYSQIVNDFQKGDIAEGYSVSREKKESFPLTVTSAQKNPTAFYLCASSMSGVNEKLFFGSGTQLSVL.

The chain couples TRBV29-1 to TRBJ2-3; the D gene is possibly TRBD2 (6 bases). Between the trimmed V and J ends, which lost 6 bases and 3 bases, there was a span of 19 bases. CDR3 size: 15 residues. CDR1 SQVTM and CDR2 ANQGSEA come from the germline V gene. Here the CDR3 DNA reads TGCAGCGTAGCCGGGGCTCACGGAGGGACAGATACGCAGTATTTT. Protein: CSVAGAHGGTDTQYF.

The CDR3 protein is CASGPFFSGSTYEQYF. The DNA for the CDR3 is TGTGCCAGCGGCCCGTTTTTTTCGGGGTCCACCTACGAGCAGTACTTC. V is TRBV27 and J is TRBJ2-7; a weak D match, TRBD2 (5 bases). The V and J ends lost 8 bases and 2 bases respectively, with 22 bases between them. This CDR3 spans 16 amino acids. CDR1 and CDR2 from the germline V gene are MNHEY and SMNVEV (reference sequence).

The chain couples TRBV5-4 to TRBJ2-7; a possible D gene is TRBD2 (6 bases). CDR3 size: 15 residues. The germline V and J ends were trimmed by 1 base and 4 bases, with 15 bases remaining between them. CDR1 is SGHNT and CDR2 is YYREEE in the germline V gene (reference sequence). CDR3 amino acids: CASSLRLEGRYEQYF. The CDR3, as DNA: TGTGCCAGCAGCTTGAGACTGGAGGGCCGGTACGAGCAGTACTTC. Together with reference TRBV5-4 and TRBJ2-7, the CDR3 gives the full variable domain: ETGVTQSPTHLIKTRGQQVTLRCSSQSGHNTVSWYQQALGQGPQFIFQYYREEENGRGNFPPRFSGLQFPNYSSELNVNALELDDSALYLCASSLRLEGRYEQYFGPGTRLTVT.

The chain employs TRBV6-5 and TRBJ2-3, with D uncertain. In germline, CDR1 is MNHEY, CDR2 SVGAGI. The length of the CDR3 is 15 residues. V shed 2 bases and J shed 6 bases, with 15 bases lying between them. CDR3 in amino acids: CASSYTSSLPDTQYF. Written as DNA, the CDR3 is TGTGCCAGCAGTTACACCAGTTCCCTCCCGGATACGCAGTATTTT.

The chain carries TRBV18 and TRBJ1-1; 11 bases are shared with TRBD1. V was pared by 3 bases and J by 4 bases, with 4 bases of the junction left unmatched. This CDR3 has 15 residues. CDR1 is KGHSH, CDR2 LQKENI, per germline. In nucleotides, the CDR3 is TGTGCCAGCTCACCGATCGGGACAGGGGGCACTGAAGCTTTCTTT. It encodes CASSPIGTGGTEAFF.

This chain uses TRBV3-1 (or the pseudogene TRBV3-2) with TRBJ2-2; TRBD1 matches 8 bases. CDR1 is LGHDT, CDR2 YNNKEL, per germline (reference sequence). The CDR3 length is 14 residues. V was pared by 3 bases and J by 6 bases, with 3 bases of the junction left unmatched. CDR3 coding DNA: TGTGCCAGCAGCCATGCACAGGGGGCCGGGGAGCTGTTTTTT. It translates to CASSHAQGAGELFF.

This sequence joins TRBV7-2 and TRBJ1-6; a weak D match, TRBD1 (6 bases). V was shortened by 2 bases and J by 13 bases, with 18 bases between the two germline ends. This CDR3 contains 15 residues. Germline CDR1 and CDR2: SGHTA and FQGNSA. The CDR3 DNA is TGTGCCAGCAGCTTAACGGCCAGGGGCCGTACCCCCCTCCACTTT. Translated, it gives CASSLTARGRTPLHF.

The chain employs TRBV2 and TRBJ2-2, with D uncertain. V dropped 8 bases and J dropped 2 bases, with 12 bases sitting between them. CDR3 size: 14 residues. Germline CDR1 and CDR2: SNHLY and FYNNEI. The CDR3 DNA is TGTGCCAGCGACCTACAAGTTAACACCGGGGAGCTGTTTTTT. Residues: CASDLQVNTGELFF.

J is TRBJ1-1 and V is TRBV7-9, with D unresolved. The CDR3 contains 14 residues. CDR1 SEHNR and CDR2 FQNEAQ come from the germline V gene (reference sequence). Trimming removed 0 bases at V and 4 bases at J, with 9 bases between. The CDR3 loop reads CASSLAFRGTEAFF. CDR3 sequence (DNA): TGTGCCAGCAGCTTAGCGTTTCGGGGCACTGAAGCTTTCTTT.

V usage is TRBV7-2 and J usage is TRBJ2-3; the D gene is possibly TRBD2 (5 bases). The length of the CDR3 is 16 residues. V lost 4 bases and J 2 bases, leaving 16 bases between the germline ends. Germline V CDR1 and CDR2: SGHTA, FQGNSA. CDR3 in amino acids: CASSWRGRLSTDTQYF. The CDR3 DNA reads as TGTGCCAGCAGCTGGCGCGGCAGACTATCCACAGATACGCAGTATTTT.

The CDR3: CASSLWGRQAFF. The CDR3 nucleotides read TGTGCCAGCAGCCTTTGGGGGCGCCAGGCTTTCTTT. This rearrangement joins TRBV3-1 (or the pseudogene TRBV3-2) to TRBJ1-1, with D maybe TRBD1 (6 bases). This CDR3 spans 12 amino acids. The ends were cut back, 4 bases at V and 11 bases at J, with 14 bases in the middle. Germline V gene lookup returns CDR1 LGHDT and CDR2 YNNKEL (reference sequence).

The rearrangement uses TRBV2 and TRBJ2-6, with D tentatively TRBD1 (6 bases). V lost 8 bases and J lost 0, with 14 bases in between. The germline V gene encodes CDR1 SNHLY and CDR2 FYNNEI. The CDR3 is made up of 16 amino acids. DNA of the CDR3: TGTGCCAGCGCCCGCGAGGGGGTCTCTGGGGCCAACGTCCTGACTTTC. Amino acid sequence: CASAREGVSGANVLTF.